Shown below are 15 T cell receptor beta chains from a single sample sequenced in a study of T cell clonality in common variable immunodeficiency. The data were produced by immunoSEQ multiplex PCR, yet TCRdb's version contains in-frame clones alone and is incomplete. The sample yields 40,000 to 60,000 clones, without any singletons. Sample: peripheral blood mononuclear cells. These TCRs come from a person aged 18-69 years in good health.

This clone was seen repeatedly, ten times or more. The CDR3 DNA, read in part, is TGTGCCAGCTCACCGTGGGGACAGGGGAGTGGAAACACC. Translated, it gives CASSPWGQGSGNT. The whole CDR3 region reads CASSPWGQGSGNTIYF. The rearrangement joins TRBV18 to TRBJ1-3, with 10 bases fitting TRBD1. The read terminates 3 residues ahead of where the CDR3 ends, so the germline J gene completes it. The junction had 5 bases not matched to a gene; V was cut back by 3 bases and J by 3 bases. Germline lookup yields CDR1 KGHSH and CDR2 LQKENI. CDR3 length equals 16 residues.

Ten or more counts support this clone. Read data end 3 residues before the CDR3 end; the end is taken from the germline J gene. The chain has TRBV6-2 or TRBV6-3 and TRBJ2-5; a weak D match, TRBD1 (6 bases). V lost 2 bases, J lost 6 bases, and 22 bases lay in between. Germline assignment: CDR1 MNHEY and CDR2 SVGEGT. This CDR3 has 17 amino acids. CDR3 sequence: CASSYRYWGPDGKTQYF. CDR3 bases read: TGTGCCAGCAGTTACAGGTATTGGGGGCCAGATGGGAAGACC.

In this sample, this clone turned up many times. The CDR3 end is not reached by the read, which stops 3 residues before it; the germline J gene fills it in. The chain joins TRBV19 to TRBJ2-2; D gene ambiguous. The CDR3 consists of 13 residues. The germline gives CDR1 LNHDA, CDR2 SQIVND (reference sequence). V was clipped by 3 bases and J by 6 bases, with 8 bases between them. CDR3 protein: CASSIADAGELFF. CDR3 DNA, as far as it was read: TGTGCCAGTAGTATTGCGGATGCCGGGGAG.

In this sample, this clone turned up many times. The read halts 3 residues ahead of the CDR3 end, with the missing end drawn from the germline J gene. This chain links TRBV7-9 with TRBJ1-1, with TRBD1 identical over 7 bases. Germline values: CDR1 SEHNR, CDR2 FQNEAQ (reference sequence). The CDR3 totals 13 residues. V dropped 8 bases and J dropped 3; count of bases not matched to a gene: 6. The CDR3 is CASHRDSYTEAFF. CDR3 DNA, as far as it was read: TGTGCCAGCCACCGGGACAGTTACACTGAA.

This clone was seen ten or more times. The read comes to an end 3 residues before the CDR3 does, leaving the germline J gene to fill in the end. This chain joins TRBV29-1 and TRBJ1-2; 7 bases are shared with TRBD1. This CDR3 has 16 amino acids. The V gene end was trimmed by 5 bases and the J gene end by 0 bases; junction bases not matched to a gene: 12. Germline V lookup: CDR1 SQVTM, CDR2 ANQGSEA. The CDR3 loop reads CSVSAFWTGANYGYTF. The DNA read from the CDR3 is TGCAGCGTTTCCGCTTTCTGGACAGGTGCTAACTATGGC. Filled out from reference TRBV29-1 and TRBJ1-2, the complete variable domain reads SAVISQKPSRDICQRGTSLTIQCQVDSQVTMMFWYRQQPGQSLTLIATANQGSEATYESGFVIDKFPISRPNLTFSTLTVSNMSPEDSSIYLCSVSAFWTGANYGYTFGSGTRLTVV.

There are many counts of this clone. The CDR3 end lies 3 residues beyond the end of the read and is filled in from the germline J gene. The J gene is TRBJ2-7, the V gene TRBV10-3; 8 bases match TRBD2. Germline trimming cut 3 bases from V and 4 bases from J; bases unmatched to any gene: 5. The CDR3 length is 14 residues. The germline gives CDR1 ENHRY, CDR2 SYGVKD. The CDR3 loop is CAISDLAGGYEQYF. The covered CDR3 bases are TGTGCCATCAGTGACCTAGCGGGTGGGTACGAG.

This clone was picked up many times. The read comes to an end 3 residues before the CDR3 does, leaving the germline J gene to fill in the end. The rearrangement links TRBV5-1 to TRBJ2-7; 10 nucleotides agree with TRBD1. This CDR3 region has 14 residues. V shed 4 bases and J 1 base; nucleotides not matched to a gene: 2. Germline V lookup: CDR1 SGHRS, CDR2 YFSETQ. The covered CDR3 bases are TGCGCCAGCAGCCCGGGACAGGGGTCCTACGAG. Its protein is CASSPGQGSYE. In full, the CDR3 reads CASSPGQGSYEQYF.

Regarding this clone: One junction end disagrees with the germline gene, perhaps due to a read error. The read finishes 3 residues shy of the CDR3 end, and the germline J gene is used to complete it. The sample carries other DNA sequences with the same CDR3. The chain employs TRBV7-9 and TRBJ1-3; TRBD1 matches at 9 bases. Germline CDR1 and CDR2: SEHNR and FQNEAQ (reference sequence). There are 14 residues in the CDR3. The CDR3 loop is CASSASGQGNTIYF. The CDR3 DNA, read in part, is TGTGCCAGCAGCGCGTCGGGACAGGGAAACACA.

There are many counts of this clone. CDR3 bases read: TGCAGTGCTAGAACCCCGCCGGGACAGGGGGCGGAAAGGTATGGC. It specifies CSARTPPGQGAERYG. The whole CDR3 region reads CSARTPPGQGAERYGYTF. The J gene is TRBJ1-2, the V gene TRBV20-1; the match to TRBD1 covers 12 bases. The read ends 3 residues before the CDR3 terminus; that terminus is restored from the germline J gene. V dropped 2 bases and J dropped 5; count of bases not matched to a gene: 15. This CDR3 spans 18 amino acids. CDR1 is DFQATT, CDR2 SNEGSKA, per germline (reference sequence).

This clone was recorded at least ten times. The DNA ends 3 residues before the CDR3 does, and the rest of the CDR3 is filled in from the germline J gene. The chain joins TRBV6-2 or TRBV6-3 to TRBJ2-7; no firm D call. The CDR3 has 15 residues. V lost 6 bases, J lost 0 bases, and 15 bases lay in between. Germline assignment: CDR1 MNHEY and CDR2 SVGEGT. The CDR3 sequence is CASSSPDTDSYEQYF. The CDR3 bases that were read are TGTGCCAGCAGCTCACCCGACACCGACTCCTACGAG.

In its sample, this clone was seen a few times. Read sequence stops 3 residues before the CDR3 end, and the germline J gene provides the missing end. The gene calls are TRBV7-8 and TRBJ1-2, with TRBD1 as a possible D gene (5 bases). Trimming shortened V by 0 bases and J by 4 bases, and 12 bases separated the two germline ends. This CDR3 comprises 15 residues. CDR1 is SGHVS and CDR2 is FQNEAQ in the germline V gene. CDR3 DNA (partial): TGTGCCAGCAGCTTAGCAGGGGTAATGGGCTATGGC. Its protein product is CASSLAGVMGYG. The CDR3 as a whole reads CASSLAGVMGYGYTF.

This clone was seen more than once but under ten times. The read ends 3 residues before the CDR3 terminus; that terminus is restored from the germline J gene. V and J are TRBV20-1 and TRBJ1-2; D is uncertain. This CDR3 has 15 residues. CDR1 and CDR2 from the germline V gene are DFQATT and SNEGSKA (reference sequence). CDR3 DNA (partial): TGCAGTGCTAGAAGGCGGGAGGGCCTTGGGTCGGGC. Protein product: CSARRREGLGSG. The entire CDR3 reads CSARRREGLGSGYTF.

This clone was detected many times. Read coverage stops 3 residues before the CDR3 terminus; the germline J gene supplies the remainder. This chain links TRBV20-1 with TRBJ2-1; no clear D gene. Germline V CDR1 and CDR2: DFQATT, SNEGSKA (reference sequence). This CDR3 is 14 amino acids long. The V end was cut by 1 base, the J end by 6 bases, with 13 bases between. The CDR3 sequence: CSARALVKGNEQFF. Incomplete CDR3 DNA: TGCAGTGCTAGAGCGTTAGTTAAGGGCAATGAG.

This clone was found many times. The CDR3 is cut off 3 residues early in the read; its end comes from the germline J gene. The chain carries TRBV20-1 and TRBJ2-7; D might be TRBD1 (5 bases). Trimming took 4 bases from V and 2 from J, leaving 18 bases between them. The V gene's germline CDR1 is DFQATT and CDR2 SNEGSKA (reference sequence). The CDR3 is made up of 15 amino acids. The sequenced part of the CDR3 DNA is TGCAGTGCTATGACCCTGGGGCTTTTCGCCTACGAG. Protein: CSAMTLGLFAYE. The complete CDR3 sequence is CSAMTLGLFAYEQYF.

This clone was seen ten or more times. With the read ending 3 residues before the CDR3 end, the germline J gene is used to fill in that end. V usage is TRBV12-3 or TRBV12-4 and J usage is TRBJ1-2; D ambiguous. This CDR3 is 13 amino acids long. Trimming removed 8 bases at V and 4 bases at J, with 14 bases between. The CDR3 is CASRPSAGYGYTF. The part of the CDR3 DNA that was read is TGTGCCAGCCGCCCCTCCGCAGGCTATGGC.